This T cell receptor (beta chain) is from a study of control samples from healthy donors and cancer patients. The CDR3 runs to 15 residues. J lost 7 bases, V lost 4 bases, and 5 bases had no gene match. Germline V CDR1 and CDR2: LNHDA, SQIVND (reference sequence). In its sample, this clone was seen a few times. Profiling relied on immunoSEQ multiplex PCR, and the TCRdb table lists in-frame clones only, not all of them. The sample shows under 95,000 clones, approximately 80% of them seen only once. The chain carries TRBV19 and TRBJ1-5; 12 bases map to TRBD1. The sequence was collected from a man aged 50-59 years in good health. The sample comprised blood. The CDR3 nucleotides are TGTGCCAGTAGTACTGGGACAGGGGGCCGACAGCCCCAGCATTTT. The encoded protein is CASSTGTGGRQPQHF. The full variable domain, in which reference TRBV19 and TRBJ1-5 provide the parts outside the CDR3, is DGGITQSPKYLFRKEGQNVTLSCEQNLNHDAMYWYRQDPGQGLRLIYYSQIVNDFQKGDIAEGYSVSREKKESFPLTVTSAQKNPTAFYLCASSTGTGGRQPQHFGDGTRLSIL.